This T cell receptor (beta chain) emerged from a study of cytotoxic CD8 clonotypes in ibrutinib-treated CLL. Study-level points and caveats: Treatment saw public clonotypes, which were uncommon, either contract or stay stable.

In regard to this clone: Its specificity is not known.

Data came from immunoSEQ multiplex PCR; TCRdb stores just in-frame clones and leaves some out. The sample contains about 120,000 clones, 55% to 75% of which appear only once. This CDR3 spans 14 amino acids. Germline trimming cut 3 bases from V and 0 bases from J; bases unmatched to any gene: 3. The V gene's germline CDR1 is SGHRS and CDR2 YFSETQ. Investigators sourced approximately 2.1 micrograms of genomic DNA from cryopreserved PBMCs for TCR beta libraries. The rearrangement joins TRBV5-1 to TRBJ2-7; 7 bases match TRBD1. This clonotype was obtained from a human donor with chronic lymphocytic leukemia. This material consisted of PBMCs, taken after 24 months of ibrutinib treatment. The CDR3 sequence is CASSSTGSSYEQYF. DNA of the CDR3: TGCGCCAGCAGCTCGACAGGGTCCTCCTACGAGCAGTACTTC.